The next 11 T cell receptor beta chains were all read from a single sample in a study of blood T cell repertoires in COVID-19. This table comes from immunoSEQ multiplex PCR, and its TCRdb copy is limited to in-frame clones, with some not included. The repertoire holds 150,000 to 200,000 clones, with 94% as singletons. The specimen sequenced was peripheral blood. The receptors derive from a man aged 25 to 40 with COVID-19, enrolled during active disease.

As to this clone: The DNA is omitted, as the CDR3 cannot be located on it reliably, and the CDR3 follows TCRdb's listing. The chain employs TRBV21-1 and TRBJ1-2; the DNA was not used to check the table's D call, TRBD1. TRBV21-1 is flagged as a pseudogene. The CDR3 has 15 amino acids, counting both end residues. This chain's CDR3 is CASSNWAGGNYGYTF.

Concerning this clone itself: The same CDR3 also results from other DNA sequences found in this sample. V usage is TRBV2 and J usage is TRBJ1-6; D is undetermined. V was shortened by 4 bases and J by 0 bases, with 7 bases between the two germline ends. This CDR3 contains 15 residues. CDR1 is SNHLY and CDR2 is FYNNEI in the germline V gene. The CDR3 nucleotides read TGTGCCAGCAGTGCGGGGAGCTCCTATAATTCACCCCTCCACTTT. It is translated as CASSAGSSYNSPLHF.

The V and J genes are TRBV18 and TRBJ1-2; D unresolved. CDR1 is KGHSH, CDR2 LQKENI, per germline. The CDR3 loop spans 15 amino acids. The ends were cut back, 3 bases at V and 1 base at J, with 12 bases in the middle. The DNA of the CDR3 is TGTGCCAGCTCACCTGCAGGAGGGCATAACTATGGCTACACCTTC. Protein product: CASSPAGGHNYGYTF.

V usage is TRBV4-1 and J usage is TRBJ1-5, with 9 bases lining up with TRBD1. Germline assignment: CDR1 MGHRA and CDR2 YSYEKL. The CDR3 covers 16 residues. V lost 2 bases to trimming and J lost 3 bases; unmatched junction nucleotides: 5. CDR3: CASSQPGQGSNQPQHF. As DNA, the CDR3 is TGCGCCAGCAGCCAACCCGGACAGGGGTCCAATCAGCCCCAGCATTTT.

This sequence joins TRBV20-1 and TRBJ2-5, with D possibly TRBD2 on 7 matching bases. Germline CDR1 reads DFQATT; CDR2 reads SNEGSKA (reference sequence). CDR3 length: 15 amino acids. Trimming cost V 3 bases and J 0 bases, with 14 bases left between them. The CDR3 region is CSASGGGAYQETQYF. The CDR3 nucleotides read TGCAGTGCTAGTGGGGGGGGCGCTTACCAAGAGACCCAGTACTTC.

V gene TRBV7-3 combines with J gene TRBJ2-2; D possibly corresponds to TRBD1 (5 bases). The ends were cut back, 2 bases at V and 5 bases at J, with 9 bases in the middle. The CDR3 covers 14 residues. The germline V gene has CDR1 SGHTA and CDR2 FQGTGA. The chain's CDR3 is CASSLLGVTGELFF. The CDR3 nucleotides are TGTGCCAGCAGCTTATTAGGGGTAACCGGGGAGCTGTTTTTT.

The chain joins TRBV19 to TRBJ2-1; 9 nucleotides agree with TRBD2. J lost 9 bases, V lost 5 bases, and 17 bases had no gene match. Per the germline V gene, CDR1 is LNHDA and CDR2 is SQIVND (reference sequence). The CDR3 runs 17 residues. The CDR3 is CASSFKPGWRGGSEQFF. The DNA of the CDR3 is TGTGCCAGTAGTTTCAAGCCGGGTTGGCGGGGGGGGTCTGAGCAGTTCTTC.

This clone was detected only once. The CDR3 DNA reads TGCGCCAGCAGCCAAGAGTCAGGGCGGACCGGGGAGCTGTTTTTT. Its translation: CASSQESGRTGELFF. The chain links TRBV4-1 to TRBJ2-2; tentative D call: TRBD1 (5 bases). CDR3 length: 15 amino acids. With 0 bases removed from V and 5 bases from J, the gap between germline ends came to 10 bases. CDR1 is MGHRA, CDR2 YSYEKL, per germline.

This clone was recorded only once. The gene calls are TRBV2 and TRBJ2-1; TRBD2 might be the D (6 bases). Per the germline V gene, CDR1 is SNHLY and CDR2 is FYNNEI. CDR3 length: 15 residues. The V end was cut by 7 bases, the J end by 8 bases, with 21 bases between. CDR3 nucleotide sequence: TGTGCCAGCACTTCTTGGGCAGGGAGGACCCATGAGCAGTTCTTC. Its protein product is CASTSWAGRTHEQFF.

The genes are TRBV6-5 and TRBJ1-2; D is unclear. Trimming left V 7 bases short and J 8 bases short, with 17 bases between. The CDR3 extends over 13 amino acids. The germline gives CDR1 MNHEY, CDR2 SVGAGI. The CDR3 is CASITDLSSGYTF. The CDR3 DNA sequence: TGTGCCAGCATCACCGACTTGTCTTCCGGCTACACCTTC.

The V and J genes are TRBV5-1 and TRBJ1-5, with D possibly matching TRBD1 (6 bases). Germline CDR1 and CDR2: SGHRS and YFSETQ. V was trimmed by 4 bases and J by 4 bases, leaving 15 bases between them. The CDR3 runs to 15 residues. CDR3 bases: TGCGCCAGCAGCCTGTTGGACAGCTCGAATCAGCCCCAGCATTTT. Translated, it gives CASSLLDSSNQPQHF.